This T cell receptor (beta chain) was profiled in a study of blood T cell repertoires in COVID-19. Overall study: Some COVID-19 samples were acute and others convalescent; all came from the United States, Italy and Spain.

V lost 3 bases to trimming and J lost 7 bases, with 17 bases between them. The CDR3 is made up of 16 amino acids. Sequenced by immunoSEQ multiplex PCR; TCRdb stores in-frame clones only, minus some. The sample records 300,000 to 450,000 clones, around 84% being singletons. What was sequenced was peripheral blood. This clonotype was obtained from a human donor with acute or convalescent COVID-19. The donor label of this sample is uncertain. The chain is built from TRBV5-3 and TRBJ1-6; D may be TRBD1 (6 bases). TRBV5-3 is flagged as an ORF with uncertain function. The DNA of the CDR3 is TGTGCCAGAAGCTCAAGACCGACAGGTCTAAATTCACCCCTCCACTTT. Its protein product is CARSSRPTGLNSPLHF.